This T cell receptor (beta chain) was retrieved from a study of T cells in Graves' hyperthyroidism and ophthalmopathy. The V gene end was trimmed by 6 bases and the J gene end by 0 bases; junction bases not matched to a gene: 7. Germline CDR1 is DFQATT and CDR2 is SNEGSKA (reference sequence). The CDR3 sequence is 17 residues long. From RNA transcripts, TCR beta CDR3 regions were amplified. Carried out on the TCR CDR3, a first-round RT-PCR used the HTBI primer set. MiXCR, run by TCRdb on the multiplex PCR reads, gives a single entry per CDR3 protein. The repertoire holds around 250,000 distinct CDR3 sequences, 13% to 15% seen once, with approximately 12% in the top ten.

V is TRBV20-1 and J is TRBJ2-1, with TRBD2 identical over 14 bases. This receptor was identified in a woman aged 40 to 50 with Graves' hyperthyroidism that later progressed to Graves' ophthalmopathy. Sample: blood. The CDR3 here is CSATGTSGSDSYNEQFF. The CDR3, as DNA: TGCAGTGCAACCGGGACTAGCGGGAGTGACTCCTACAATGAGCAGTTCTTC.